Following are 31 T cell receptor beta chains from one sample sequenced in a study of spatial heterogeneity in lung cancer. TCRdb recomputed calls from the 5' RACE reads with MiXCR, one row per CDR3 protein. The sample holds over 13,000 distinct CDR3 sequences, just over 3.5% seen once. Indicated time point: sample taken at primary tumor resection. The sample consisted of normal lung tissue next to the tumor, taken at surgery. The receptor set was obtained from a male donor with early-stage non-small cell lung cancer.

There are many counts of this clonotype. This beta chain is an off-target read within a library intended for alpha chains, so its frequency means little. V is TRBV20-1 and J is TRBJ2-3; D gene uncertain. CDR3 length: 10 amino acids. The V end was cut by 6 bases, the J end by 7 bases, with 8 bases between. Germline V lookup: CDR1 DFQATT, CDR2 SNEGSKA (reference sequence). CDR3 region: CSAFENTQYF. The CDR3 DNA reads as TGCAGTGCCTTTGAGAATACGCAGTATTTT.

This clonotype was detected many times. This beta chain is off target for a library built for alpha chains, so its abundance means little. CDR3 in amino acids: CASSPWGGAMNTEAFF. As DNA, the CDR3 is TGTGCCAGCAGCCCCTGGGGGGGCGCGATGAACACTGAAGCTTTCTTT. The chain links TRBV7-8 to TRBJ1-1; D perhaps matches TRBD1 (6 bases). Germline CDR1 and CDR2: SGHVS and FQNEAQ. The ends were cut back, 5 bases at V and 0 bases at J, with 16 bases in the middle. The CDR3 sequence is 16 residues long.

This clonotype was recorded many times. The library was built for alpha chains, so this beta chain is an off-target read and its size means little. This chain uses TRBV5-1 with TRBJ2-1, with a possible D match to TRBD2 (6 bases). Between the trimmed V and J ends, which lost 4 bases and 0 bases, there was a span of 11 bases. Germline lookup yields CDR1 SGHRS and CDR2 YFSETQ. This CDR3 is 15 amino acids long. This CDR3 is CASSGDSSSYNEQFF. The CDR3 nucleotides are TGCGCCAGCAGCGGGGACTCGAGCTCCTACAATGAGCAGTTCTTC.

This clonotype was recorded at least ten times. A library made for alpha chains picked up this beta chain off target, so its size means little. The chain links TRBV24-1 to TRBJ1-5, with D unclear. V gave up 0 bases and J gave up 7 bases, with 9 bases separating them. Germline-derived CDR1 and CDR2 are KGHDR and SFDVKD. The CDR3 sequence is 14 residues long. CDR3 nucleotide sequence: TGTGCCACCAGTGATTTGCACGTCCTCCAGCCCCAGCATTTT. It codes for CATSDLHVLQPQHF.

The sample holds many counts of this clonotype. At one of its ends the junction is not consistent with the germline gene, which may arise from a read error. This beta chain is a stray read from a library made for alpha chains; its abundance is not meaningful. V and J are TRBV7-7 and TRBJ2-5; TRBD2 agrees at 10 bases. Germline V lookup: CDR1 SSHAT, CDR2 FNYEAQ (reference sequence). This CDR3 has 16 amino acids. CDR3 sequence reads: CASSRGAGGYQETQYF. The CDR3 nucleotides are TGTGCTAGCAGTCGAGGAGCGGGAGGGTACCAAGAGACCCAGTACTTC.

This clonotype was recorded at least ten times. The library was designed around alpha chains, so this beta chain is a stray read whose abundance carries little weight. The rearrangement joins TRBV5-1 to TRBJ1-4; D ambiguous. From germline, CDR1 is SGHRS and CDR2 YFSETQ. The CDR3 loop spans 14 amino acids. V lost 3 bases to trimming and J lost 6 bases, with 12 bases between them. In DNA form, the CDR3 reads TGCGCCAGCAGCTACTCACGCGGGGATGAAAAACTGTTTTTT. Translated, it gives CASSYSRGDEKLFF.

There are many counts of this clonotype. The library was prepared for alpha chains; this beta chain is a stray read, so its frequency means little. This sequence joins TRBV20-1 and TRBJ1-4; a possible D gene is TRBD1 (5 bases). This CDR3 is 13 amino acids long. Per germline, CDR1 DFQATT and CDR2 SNEGSKA (reference sequence). V lost 5 bases to trimming and J lost 7 bases, with 14 bases between them. The CDR3: CSALGRAGEKLFF. The CDR3 coding sequence is TGCAGTGCTCTTGGCAGGGCGGGTGAAAAACTGTTTTTT.

The sample holds many counts of this clonotype. This beta chain is a stray sequence in a library constructed for alpha chains; its clone size is not meaningful. The rearrangement links TRBV5-1 to TRBJ2-5; 11 positions agree with TRBD2. V lost 2 bases and J lost 5; bases outside the gene matches: 17. This CDR3 is 19 amino acids long. In germline, CDR1 is SGHRS, CDR2 YFSETQ. In nucleotides, the CDR3 is TGCGCCAGCAGCTTTAGTCCCCCCGAACTAGCGGGAGATAGGGAGACCCAGTACTTC. This encodes CASSFSPPELAGDRETQYF.

Ten or more counts support this clonotype. For a library built for alpha chains, this beta chain is a stray read; little rests on its size. The J gene is TRBJ2-2, the V gene TRBV3-1, with D uncertain. Germline-derived CDR1 and CDR2 are LGHDT and YNNKEL (reference sequence). Trimming took 3 bases from V and 7 from J, leaving 12 bases between them. The CDR3 covers 14 residues. CDR3 protein: CASSQSKGFGELFF. DNA of the CDR3: TGTGCCAGCAGCCAGTCGAAAGGGTTCGGGGAGCTGTTTTTT. Full variable domain (remainder filled in from reference TRBV3-1 and TRBJ2-2): DTAVSQTPKYLVTQMGNDKSIKCEQNLGHDTMYWYKQDSKKFLKIMFSYNNKELIINETVPNRFSPKSPDKAHLNLHINSLELGDSAVYFCASSQSKGFGELFFGEGSRLTVL.

This clonotype showed up many times. As an off-target read in a library built for alpha chains, this beta chain has a frequency of little significance. This chain connects TRBV20-1 to TRBJ1-1, with D possibly being TRBD1 (6 bases). This CDR3 comprises 12 residues. V gave up 6 bases and J gave up 8 bases, with 16 bases separating them. CDR1 and CDR2 from the germline V gene are DFQATT and SNEGSKA (reference sequence). The DNA for the CDR3 is TGCAGTGCGGCAGGGGTTTACGGGGAAGCTTTCTTT. As protein: CSAAGVYGEAFF.

At least ten counts were recorded for this clonotype. Since the library was made to target alpha chains, this beta chain is a stray read and its abundance is not meaningful. The chain combines TRBV20-1 with TRBJ1-1, with 7 bases matching TRBD1. Germline loops: CDR1 DFQATT, CDR2 SNEGSKA (reference sequence). The CDR3 sequence is 15 residues long. With V trimmed by 0 bases and J by 1 base, 5 bases remained unmatched. CDR3 sequence reads: CSARDPGQANTEAFF. In nucleotides, the CDR3 is TGCAGTGCTAGAGATCCTGGACAGGCGAACACTGAAGCTTTCTTT.

In regard to this clonotype: This beta chain is off target for a library built for alpha chains, so its abundance means little. The chain carries TRBV7-9 and TRBJ2-3, with D unclear. The germline V gene has CDR1 SEHNR and CDR2 FQNEAQ (reference sequence). V was pared by 1 base and J by 3 bases, with 14 bases between. There are 16 residues in the CDR3. The CDR3 here is CASSLVPDFPTDTQYF. CDR3 coding DNA: TGTGCCAGCAGCTTAGTACCGGATTTTCCGACAGATACGCAGTATTTT. Drawing the rest from reference TRBV7-9 and TRBJ2-3, the complete variable domain is DTGVSQNPRHKITKRGQNVTFRCDPISEHNRLYWYRQTLGQGPEFLTYFQNEAQLEKSRLLSDRFSAERPKGSFSTLEIQRTEQGDSAMYLCASSLVPDFPTDTQYFGPGTRLTVL.

This clonotype was seen many times. The library was prepared for alpha chains; this beta chain is a stray read, so its frequency means little. The V and J genes are TRBV2 and TRBJ2-4; 10 nucleotides align to TRBD1. V was pared by 5 bases and J by 0 bases, with 7 bases of the junction left unmatched. The CDR3 sequence is 17 residues long. The germline V gene has CDR1 SNHLY and CDR2 FYNNEI. The chain's CDR3 is CASSSRGTGVAKNIQYF. The CDR3 DNA reads as TGTGCCAGCAGTTCCAGAGGGACAGGGGTAGCCAAAAACATTCAGTACTTC. Based on the CDR3 plus reference TRBV2 and TRBJ2-4, the full variable domain is EPEVTQTPSHQVTQMGQEVILRCVPISNHLYFYWYRQILGQKVEFLVSFYNNEISEKSEIFDDQFSVERPDGSNFTLKIRSTKLEDSAMYFCASSSRGTGVAKNIQYFGAGTRLSVL.

Judged by abundance, this clonotype is medium-sized. For a library built for alpha chains, this beta chain is a stray read; little rests on its size. The chain carries TRBV7-9 and TRBJ2-5, with a possible D match to TRBD1 (6 bases). CDR3 length: 16 residues. V was cut by 2 bases and J by 3 bases, with 16 bases left in between. Germline V gene sequence: CDR1 SEHNR, CDR2 FQNEAQ (reference sequence). CDR3 in amino acids: CASSLRDIRGEETQYF. For the CDR3, the DNA is TGTGCCAGCAGCTTAAGGGACATAAGGGGAGAAGAGACCCAGTACTTC.

This clonotype was found many times. This beta chain appears as a stray read in a library generated for alpha chains; its size is not informative. The chain is built from TRBV3-1 and TRBJ2-5; D is uncertain. This CDR3 region has 13 residues. Trimming cost V 4 bases and J 3 bases, with 9 bases left between them. Germline CDR1 reads LGHDT; CDR2 reads YNNKEL (reference sequence). Written as DNA, the CDR3 is TGTGCCAGCAGCCCTAACTTCAAAGAGACCCAGTACTTC. Protein: CASSPNFKETQYF.

This clonotype has ten or more counts. This beta chain is a stray sequence in a library constructed for alpha chains; its clone size is not meaningful. V is TRBV4-2 and J is TRBJ2-3, with 14 bases identical to TRBD2. The CDR3 loop spans 18 amino acids. Per germline, CDR1 LGHNA and CDR2 YNFKEQ. V was pared by 4 bases and J by 6 bases, with 12 bases of the junction left unmatched. Here the CDR3 reads CASSPGLAGGGKRDTQYF. The DNA for the CDR3 is TGTGCCAGCAGCCCAGGACTAGCGGGAGGTGGAAAGCGGGATACGCAGTATTTT.

This clonotype was seen repeatedly, ten times or more. A library prepared for alpha chains yielded this beta chain as an off-target read; its size is of little meaning. The chain links TRBV7-9 to TRBJ2-3, with D unresolved. The CDR3 is made up of 13 amino acids. Per the germline V gene, CDR1 is SEHNR and CDR2 is FQNEAQ (reference sequence). V shed 5 bases and J shed 1 base, with 7 bases lying between them. Written as DNA, the CDR3 is TGTGCCAGCAGCCCTACAGGCACAGATACGCAGTATTTT. As protein: CASSPTGTDTQYF.

Details on this clonotype: In a library made to pick up alpha chains, this beta chain is a stray read with a size that means little. This chain uses TRBV29-1 with TRBJ2-3; D unclear. V was shortened by 4 bases and J by 0 bases, with 5 bases between the two germline ends. Germline CDR1 SQVTM, CDR2 ANQGSEA. The CDR3 loop spans 12 amino acids. The CDR3 nucleotides read TGCAGCGTTGGGTCCAGCACAGATACGCAGTATTTT. Translating it yields CSVGSSTDTQYF.

By its share, this clonotype is medium-sized. Because this beta chain is a stray read in a library intended to capture alpha chains, its abundance should not be given much weight. The chain employs TRBV6-5 and TRBJ1-1; D possibly corresponds to TRBD1 (5 bases). V gave up 5 bases and J gave up 2 bases, with 12 bases separating them. CDR1 is MNHEY and CDR2 is SVGAGI in the germline V gene. This CDR3 is built from 14 residues. The CDR3 nucleotides are TGTGCCAGCAGTCCTGGGACTGCTAACACTGAAGCTTTCTTT. Protein: CASSPGTANTEAFF.

This clonotype was seen at least ten times. Found in a library prepared for alpha chains, this beta chain is an off-target read, and its abundance has little meaning. CDR3: CASSLAGQGSSQYF. For the CDR3, the DNA is TGTGCCAGCAGCTTAGCCGGACAGGGGTCCTCCCAGTACTTC. The chain has TRBV7-9 and TRBJ2-5, with TRBD1 matching over 9 bases. Losses at the gene ends were 0 bases for V and 9 bases for J; bases not matched to a gene: 5. CDR3 size: 14 residues. Germline values: CDR1 SEHNR, CDR2 FQNEAQ (reference sequence).

This clonotype came up many times. This beta chain turned up in a library designed for alpha chains; as an off-target read, its abundance says little. V usage is TRBV3-2 and J usage is TRBJ2-7; the table's D call of TRBD1 was not tested on the DNA. TRBV3-2 is a documented pseudogene. This CDR3 has 17 amino acids. CDR3 region: CASSQDFLIGGLYEQYF. The CDR3, as DNA: TGTGCCAGCAGCCAAGATTTTTTGATTGGGGGGCTCTACGAGCAGTACTTC.

This clonotype was seen repeatedly, ten times or more. Being off target in a library aimed at alpha chains, this beta chain has a size of little meaning. V gene TRBV6-1 combines with J gene TRBJ1-5; D unresolved. Trimming stripped 1 base from V and 6 bases from J, with 7 bases between. The CDR3 consists of 13 residues. The germline CDR1 and CDR2 sequences are MNHNS and SASEGT. Written as DNA, the CDR3 is TGTGCCAGCAGTGAAGTGGGAGCTCAGCCCCAGCATTTT. It specifies CASSEVGAQPQHF.

This clonotype was picked up many times. In a library made to pick up alpha chains, this beta chain is a stray read with a size that means little. The chain has TRBV7-9 and TRBJ2-3; D is unclear. CDR1 SEHNR and CDR2 FQNEAQ come from the germline V gene (reference sequence). Between the trimmed V and J ends, which lost 2 bases and 2 bases, there was a span of 11 bases. The CDR3 runs 15 residues. The CDR3 reads CASSLRHPATDTQYF. CDR3 nucleotides: TGTGCCAGCAGCTTAAGACACCCGGCCACAGATACGCAGTATTTT.

This clonotype was counted ten times or more. Found in a library prepared for alpha chains, this beta chain is an off-target read, and its abundance has little meaning. The rearrangement joins TRBV12-3 or TRBV12-4 to TRBJ2-3; D is ambiguous. The V end was cut by 7 bases, the J end by 3 bases, with 5 bases between. The CDR3 length is 11 residues. This CDR3 reads CASILTDTQYF. As DNA, the CDR3 is TGTGCCAGCATACTAACAGATACGCAGTATTTT.

In this sample, this clonotype turned up many times. This beta chain lies outside the target of a library built for alpha chains; its clone size means little. The chain uses TRBV5-1 and TRBJ2-3, with TRBD2 identical over 9 bases. V lost 6 bases to trimming and J lost 2 bases; unmatched junction nucleotides: 10. The CDR3 is 16 residues long. Germline V gene data show CDR1 as SGHRS and CDR2 as YFSETQ. The CDR3 DNA follows: TGCGCCAGCATGGAGGGACTAGCTGCACACACAGATACGCAGTATTTT. It codes for CASMEGLAAHTDTQYF.

This clonotype was counted at least ten times. Little can be read into the size of this beta chain, an off-target read in a library designed for alpha chains. The chain uses TRBV7-9 and TRBJ2-1; TRBD2 matches 8 bases. J lost 3 bases, V lost 5 bases, and 6 bases had no gene match. CDR1 and CDR2 (germline): SEHNR, FQNEAQ (reference sequence). This CDR3 region has 15 residues. CDR3 amino acids: CASSAQRGFYNEQFF. For the CDR3, the DNA is TGTGCCAGCAGCGCCCAGCGGGGGTTCTACAATGAGCAGTTCTTC. The entire variable domain, with the rest obtained from reference TRBV7-9 and TRBJ2-1, is as follows: DTGVSQNPRHKITKRGQNVTFRCDPISEHNRLYWYRQTLGQGPEFLTYFQNEAQLEKSRLLSDRFSAERPKGSFSTLEIQRTEQGDSAMYLCASSAQRGFYNEQFFGPGTRLTVL.

This clonotype was counted at least ten times. Since the library was made to target alpha chains, this beta chain is a stray read and its abundance is not meaningful. V and J are TRBV20-1 and TRBJ2-3; D may be TRBD1 (6 bases). V was pared by 4 bases and J by 1 base, with 12 bases between. Germline assignment: CDR1 DFQATT and CDR2 SNEGSKA (reference sequence). This CDR3 has 14 residues. The CDR3 DNA follows: TGCAGTGCTAACCTTGGGGGCCGCACAGATACGCAGTATTTT. Protein product: CSANLGGRTDTQYF.

This clonotype is classed as large. This beta chain turned up in a library designed for alpha chains; as an off-target read, its abundance says little. The chain carries TRBV2 and TRBJ2-1; 7 bases are shared with TRBD1. Trimming took 7 bases from V and 4 from J; bases not matched to a gene: 7. From germline, CDR1 is SNHLY and CDR2 FYNNEI. CDR3 length: 14 residues. In DNA form, the CDR3 reads TGTGCCAGCACCTTTCCGGGACAGTACAATGAGCAGTTCTTC. Its translation: CASTFPGQYNEQFF.

This clonotype has only a few counts. This beta chain is a stray sequence in a library constructed for alpha chains; its clone size is not meaningful. The V gene is TRBV20-1, the J gene TRBJ2-2, with TRBD2 matching 7 bases. CDR1 and CDR2 from the germline V gene are DFQATT and SNEGSKA (reference sequence). CDR3 length equals 15 residues. V trimming: 3 bases; J trimming: 0 bases; junction bases outside the gene matches: 4. This chain's CDR3 is CSASSGTANTGELFF. The CDR3, as DNA: TGCAGTGCTAGCAGCGGGACGGCGAACACCGGGGAGCTGTTTTTT.

This clonotype was seen ten or more times. Within a library made for alpha chains, this beta chain is off target, and its count is uninformative. The CDR3 sequence is CASSPSLSGGSEQYF. The CDR3 DNA is TGTGCCAGCAGCCCAAGTTTGTCGGGGGGCTCCGAGCAGTACTTC. The chain employs TRBV7-9 and TRBJ2-7, with D possibly matching TRBD2 (7 bases). Germline CDR1 and CDR2: SEHNR and FQNEAQ (reference sequence). V was trimmed by 5 bases and J by 6 bases, leaving 20 bases between them. This CDR3 has 15 residues.

By share, this clonotype counts as medium-sized. A library prepared for alpha chains yielded this beta chain as an off-target read; its size is of little meaning. J is TRBJ2-3 and V is TRBV28; D may be TRBD2 (6 bases). V dropped 7 bases and J dropped 6 bases, with 14 bases sitting between them. Per the germline V gene, CDR1 is MDHEN and CDR2 is SYDVKM. The CDR3 loop spans 13 amino acids. In nucleotides, the CDR3 is TGTGCCAGCACTCTCGGCGGGGTCGATACGCAGTATTTT. Translated, it gives CASTLGGVDTQYF.